Below, 8 T cell receptor beta chains from the same sample are listed, as sequenced in a study of T-cell memory formation after mild COVID-19. Each CDR3 protein gets one entry after TCRdb re-called the 5' RACE reads with MiXCR. The sample has 200,000 to 250,000 distinct CDR3 sequences; 10% to 13% are singletons. Sample: PBMCs or a T cell subset sorted from them (not recorded which). These TCRs come from a man aged 18-30 years who had mild COVID-19 (a few samples of this study predate the infection). Cell type and time point are not known.

This clonotype has a handful of counts. The chain couples TRBV7-8 to TRBJ2-1, with 7 bases matching TRBD1. The CDR3 extends over 14 amino acids. Germline V gene sequence: CDR1 SGHVS, CDR2 FQNEAQ. Trimming at V came to 8 bases and at J to 8 bases, leaving 12 bases not matched to a gene. CDR3 DNA: TGTGCCAGCGTCACTAGGGGGCCACTCCATGAGCAGTTCTTC. The encoded protein is CASVTRGPLHEQFF.

The chain employs TRBV5-1 and TRBJ2-3; 7 bases map to TRBD2. Germline V CDR1 and CDR2: SGHRS, YFSETQ. J gave up 4 bases and V 5 bases, and 4 bases lay outside the gene matches. This CDR3 contains 13 residues. The CDR3 nucleotides read TGCGCCAGCAGTCAGACTAGCCCAGATACGCAGTATTTT. Protein product: CASSQTSPDTQYF.

This clonotype has only a few counts. V and J are TRBV20-1 and TRBJ2-7; possible D gene TRBD2, 5 bases. Germline assignment: CDR1 DFQATT and CDR2 SNEGSKA (reference sequence). The CDR3 has 13 residues. V was pared by 6 bases and J by 0 bases, with 12 bases between. The CDR3 nucleotides are TGCAGTGCCCCCAGCGGTGCCTCCTACGAGCAGTACTTC. The encoded protein is CSAPSGASYEQYF.

This clonotype was seen repeatedly, ten times or more. This chain links TRBV5-1 with TRBJ1-2; D is ambiguous. Germline V gene data show CDR1 as SGHRS and CDR2 as YFSETQ. The germline V and J ends were trimmed by 1 base and 0 bases, with 7 bases remaining between them. This CDR3 comprises 14 residues. This chain's CDR3 is CASSLTSPNYGYTF. CDR3 coding DNA: TGCGCCAGCAGCTTGACCAGTCCTAACTATGGCTACACCTTC.

The chain couples TRBV5-1 to TRBJ1-2; D possibly corresponds to TRBD1 (5 bases). The CDR3 is 14 residues long. Germline V gene lookup returns CDR1 SGHRS and CDR2 YFSETQ. Trimming removed 3 bases at V and 8 bases at J, with 17 bases between. Here the CDR3 DNA reads TGCGCCAGCAGCTCAGACCGGGGGTGGAGGGGCTACACCTTC. Amino acid sequence: CASSSDRGWRGYTF.

In this sample, this clonotype turned up a few times. The rearrangement joins TRBV6-1 to TRBJ1-6; 7 bases are a match to TRBD1. This CDR3 comprises 15 residues. J lost 10 bases, V lost 6 bases, and 12 bases had no gene match. In germline, CDR1 is MNHNS, CDR2 SASEGT. The CDR3 DNA is TGTGCCAGCAGATTGACAGGGACCCTAGGATCACCCCTCCACTTT. It encodes CASRLTGTLGSPLHF.

This clonotype was seen a handful of times. The V call is TRBV10-3, the J call TRBJ2-2; D is unclear. CDR3 size: 14 residues. The germline CDR1 and CDR2 sequences are ENHRY and SYGVKD. V was cut by 6 bases and J by 4 bases, with 12 bases left in between. The chain's CDR3 is CAIRDPRLTGELFF. CDR3 sequence (DNA): TGTGCCATCAGGGACCCTAGACTCACCGGGGAGCTGTTTTTT.

This clonotype was seen a few times. V usage is TRBV4-3 and J usage is TRBJ1-1, with D possibly matching TRBD1 (5 bases). The germline V and J ends were trimmed by 2 bases and 8 bases, with 15 bases remaining between them. Per the germline V gene, CDR1 is LGHNA and CDR2 is YSLEER. This CDR3 is built from 14 residues. CDR3 region: CASSQSPGTGEAFF. The DNA of the CDR3 is TGCGCCAGCAGCCAATCACCGGGCACAGGAGAAGCTTTCTTT.